Shown below are 6 T cell receptor beta chains from a single sample sequenced in a study of OX40 agonist ivuxolimab in advanced cancers. Sequencing was performed with immunoSEQ multiplex PCR; in TCRdb, only in-frame clones are kept and a portion is missing. Of more than 45,000 clones in the sample, roughly 80% were seen once. This material consisted of CD4+ or CD8+ T cells sorted from blood, taken in a trial of the OX40 agonist ivuxolimab. These receptors all stem from an adult with an advanced solid tumor such as melanoma, head and neck, liver or kidney cancer.

This clone is a singleton in its sample. The chain combines TRBV6-5 with TRBJ2-7, with D perhaps matching TRBD1 or TRBD2 (5 bases each). V was pared by 8 bases and J by 0 bases, with 11 bases between. This CDR3 has 13 residues. The germline V gene has CDR1 MNHEY and CDR2 SVGAGI. The CDR3, as DNA: TGTGCCAGCCGCTCTGGGACCTCCTACGAGCAGTACTTC. This translates into CASRSGTSYEQYF.

This chain uses TRBV10-2 with TRBJ2-3; 10 positions match TRBD2. The CDR3 is 16 residues long. V lost 4 bases to trimming and J lost 3 bases; unmatched junction nucleotides: 7. Per the germline V gene, CDR1 is WSHSY and CDR2 is SAAADI. CDR3 bases: TGCGCCAGCAGTGCGAGAGGAGCGGGAGGGACAGATACGCAGTATTTT. This encodes CASSARGAGGTDTQYF.

The rearrangement joins TRBV4-2 to TRBJ2-1, with a weak D call TRBD2 (6 bases). Germline loops: CDR1 LGHNA, CDR2 YNFKEQ. This CDR3 is built from 18 residues. The ends were cut back, 4 bases at V and 0 bases at J, with 19 bases in the middle. The chain's CDR3 is CASSLSVGGTVSYNEQFF. In DNA, the CDR3 is TGTGCCAGCAGCCTAAGTGTTGGCGGGACCGTCTCCTACAATGAGCAGTTCTTC.

The V gene is TRBV19, the J gene TRBJ2-1, with TRBD2 identical over 8 bases. After removal of 3 bases from V and 9 bases from J, the junction contained 10 bases not matched to a gene. Germline values: CDR1 LNHDA, CDR2 SQIVND (reference sequence). CDR3 length: 15 residues. CDR3 sequence (DNA): TGTGCCAGTAGTATCGGGACTAGTCATCGAATTGAGCAGTTCTTC. Its protein product is CASSIGTSHRIEQFF.

The V call is TRBV6-5, the J call TRBJ1-5; weak D call: TRBD1 (5 bases). Germline CDR1 and CDR2: MNHEY and SVGAGI. Trimming cost V 0 bases and J 6 bases, with 9 bases left between them. CDR3 size: 14 residues. The CDR3 spells CASSYSAGSQPQHF. The DNA of the CDR3 is TGTGCCAGCAGTTACTCGGCAGGGAGTCAGCCCCAGCATTTT.

This clone was seen once. CDR3 sequence: CASSGTSGNTGELFF. DNA for the CDR3: TGCGCCAGCAGCGGGACTAGCGGCAACACCGGGGAGCTGTTTTTT. The V and J genes are TRBV5-1 and TRBJ2-2, with 11 bases fitting TRBD2. Germline lookup yields CDR1 SGHRS and CDR2 YFSETQ. The V and J ends lost 4 bases and 2 bases, in that order; junction bases with no gene match: 1. The CDR3 length is 15 residues.